The clone carrying this T cell receptor beta chain was seen many times. Its antigen is unidentified. The data were obtained in a study of identical twins. Study outcomes and limitations: These conclusions were based on statistical analysis (cross-sectional, not following the same donors).

With template switching, a universal primer site was added, and the cDNA carried unique molecular identifiers. TCRdb independently ran MiXCR on the 5' RACE reads; one entry per CDR3 protein. The repertoire has about 240,000 distinct CDR3 sequences, 7.5% of them found once; the top ten carry under 6.5%. CDR3 length: 14 amino acids. With V trimmed by 3 bases and J by 2 bases, 4 bases remained unmatched. Germline CDR1 reads LGHNT; CDR2 reads FRNRAP. The same data also went into a second study, on yellow fever vaccine responses in identical twins.

The receptor was isolated from a woman aged 18 to 35 in good health. The sample consisted of CD8+ T cells sorted from blood. This sequence joins TRBV12-5 and TRBJ2-7; TRBD2 aligns across 7 bases. The DNA of the CDR3 is TGTGCTAGTGGTTTATCGGGGAGGGCCTACGAGCAGTACTTC. Protein: CASGLSGRAYEQYF.